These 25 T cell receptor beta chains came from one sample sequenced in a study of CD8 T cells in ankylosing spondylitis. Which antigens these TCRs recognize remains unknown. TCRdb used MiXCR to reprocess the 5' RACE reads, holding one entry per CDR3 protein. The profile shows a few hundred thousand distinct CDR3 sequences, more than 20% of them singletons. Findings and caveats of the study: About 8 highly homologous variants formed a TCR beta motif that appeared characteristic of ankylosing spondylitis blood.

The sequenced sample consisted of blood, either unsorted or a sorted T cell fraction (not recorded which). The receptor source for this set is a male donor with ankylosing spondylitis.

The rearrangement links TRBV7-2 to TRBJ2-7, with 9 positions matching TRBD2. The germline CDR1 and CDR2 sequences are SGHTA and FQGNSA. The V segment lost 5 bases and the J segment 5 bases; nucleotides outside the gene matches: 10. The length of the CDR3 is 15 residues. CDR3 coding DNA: TGTGCCAGCAGCCCCCAGCGCGGGAGGGCCCACGAGCAGTACTTC. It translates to CASSPQRGRAHEQYF.

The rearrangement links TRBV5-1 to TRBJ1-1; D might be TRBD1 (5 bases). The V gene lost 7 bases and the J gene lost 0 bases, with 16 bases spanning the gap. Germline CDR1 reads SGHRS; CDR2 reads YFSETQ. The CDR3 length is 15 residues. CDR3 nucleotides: TGCGCCAGCCGACCCTCCGGGACGCTGAACACTGAAGCTTTCTTT. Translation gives CASRPSGTLNTEAFF.

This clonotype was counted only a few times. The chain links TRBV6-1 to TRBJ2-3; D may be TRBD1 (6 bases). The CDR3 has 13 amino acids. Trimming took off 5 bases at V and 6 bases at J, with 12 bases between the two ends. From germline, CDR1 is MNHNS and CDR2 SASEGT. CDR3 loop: CASSLAGVDTQYF. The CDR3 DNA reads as TGTGCCAGCAGTCTTGCAGGGGTCGATACGCAGTATTTT.

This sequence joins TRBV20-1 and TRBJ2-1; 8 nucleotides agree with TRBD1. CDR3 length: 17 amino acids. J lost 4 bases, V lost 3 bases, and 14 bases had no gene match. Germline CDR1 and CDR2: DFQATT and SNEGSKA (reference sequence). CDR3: CSARWAGGGFRYNEQFF. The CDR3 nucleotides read TGCAGTGCTAGGTGGGCAGGGGGCGGATTCCGTTACAATGAGCAGTTCTTC.

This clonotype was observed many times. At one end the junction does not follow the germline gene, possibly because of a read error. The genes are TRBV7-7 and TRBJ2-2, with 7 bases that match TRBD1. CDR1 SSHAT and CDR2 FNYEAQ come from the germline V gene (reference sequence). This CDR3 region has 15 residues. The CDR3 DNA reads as TGTGCTAGCAGCTCGACAGGGACGAACACCGGGGAGCTGTTTTTT. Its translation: CASSSTGTNTGELFF.

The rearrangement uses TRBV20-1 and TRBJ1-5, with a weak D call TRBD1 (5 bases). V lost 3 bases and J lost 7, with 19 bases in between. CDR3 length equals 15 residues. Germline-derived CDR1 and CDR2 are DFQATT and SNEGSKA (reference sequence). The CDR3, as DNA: TGCAGTGCTAGTGGGGAGGGGCCATTCGTGCAGCCCCAGCATTTT. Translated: CSASGEGPFVQPQHF.

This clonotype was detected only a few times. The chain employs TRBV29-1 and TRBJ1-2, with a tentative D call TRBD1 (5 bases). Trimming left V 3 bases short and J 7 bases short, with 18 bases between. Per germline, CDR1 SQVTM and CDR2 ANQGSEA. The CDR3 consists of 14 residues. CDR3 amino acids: CSVERNGRDGGYTF. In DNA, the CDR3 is TGCAGCGTTGAGAGGAATGGCAGGGACGGTGGCTACACCTTC.

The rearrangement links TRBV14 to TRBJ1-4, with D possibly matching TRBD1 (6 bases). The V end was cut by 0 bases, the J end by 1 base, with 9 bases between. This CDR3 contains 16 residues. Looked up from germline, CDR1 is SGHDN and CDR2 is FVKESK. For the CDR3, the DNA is TGTGCCAGCAGCCAAGAAGGAGGGGGAACTAATGAAAAACTGTTTTTT. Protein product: CASSQEGGGTNEKLFF.

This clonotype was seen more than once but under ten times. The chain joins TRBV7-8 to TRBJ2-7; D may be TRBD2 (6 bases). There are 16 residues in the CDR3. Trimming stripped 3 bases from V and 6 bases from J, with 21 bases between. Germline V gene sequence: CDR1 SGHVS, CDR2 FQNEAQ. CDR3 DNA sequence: TGTGCCAGCAGCTTCGGCCCCTCGGGACTCCCTCCCGAGCAGTACTTC. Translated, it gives CASSFGPSGLPPEQYF.

In DNA, the CDR3 is TGCAGCGTTGGAACTAGATTGAGTGAGCAGTTCTTC. Its translation is CSVGTRLSEQFF. The rearrangement uses TRBV29-1 and TRBJ2-1, with D maybe TRBD2 (5 bases). This CDR3 spans 12 amino acids. V lost 4 bases to trimming and J lost 9 bases, with 13 bases between them. Germline assignment: CDR1 SQVTM and CDR2 ANQGSEA.

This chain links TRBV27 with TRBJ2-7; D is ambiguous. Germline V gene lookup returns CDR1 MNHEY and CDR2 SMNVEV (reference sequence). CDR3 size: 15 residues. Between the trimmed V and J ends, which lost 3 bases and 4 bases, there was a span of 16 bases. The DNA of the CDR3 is TGTGCCAGCAGTTTCACCTCTTTATATGCATACGAGCAGTACTTC. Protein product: CASSFTSLYAYEQYF.

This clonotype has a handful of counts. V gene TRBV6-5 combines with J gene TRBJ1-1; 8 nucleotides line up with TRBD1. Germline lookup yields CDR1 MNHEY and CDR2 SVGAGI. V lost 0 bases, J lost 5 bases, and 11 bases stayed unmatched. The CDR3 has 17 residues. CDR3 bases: TGTGCCAGCAGTTACTCGAGTTTGGGCAGGGGGCGGACTGAAGCTTTCTTT. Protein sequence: CASSYSSLGRGRTEAFF.

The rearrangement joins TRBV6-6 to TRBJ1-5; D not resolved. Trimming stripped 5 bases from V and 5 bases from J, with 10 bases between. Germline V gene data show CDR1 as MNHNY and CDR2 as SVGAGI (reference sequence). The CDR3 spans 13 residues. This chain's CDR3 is CASSGNGDQPQHF. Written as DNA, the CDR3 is TGTGCCAGCAGTGGTAACGGGGATCAGCCCCAGCATTTT.

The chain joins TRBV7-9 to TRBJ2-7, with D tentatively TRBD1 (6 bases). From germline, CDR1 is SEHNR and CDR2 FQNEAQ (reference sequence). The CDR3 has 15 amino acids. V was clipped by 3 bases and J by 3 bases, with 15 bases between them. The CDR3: CASSFLWTASYEQYF. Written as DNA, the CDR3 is TGTGCCAGCAGCTTCCTATGGACAGCCAGCTACGAGCAGTACTTC.

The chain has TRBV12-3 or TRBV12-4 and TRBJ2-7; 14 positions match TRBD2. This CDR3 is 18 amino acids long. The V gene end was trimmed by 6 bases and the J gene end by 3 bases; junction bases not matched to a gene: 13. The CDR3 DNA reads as TGTGCCAGCAGCCGTGGACTAGCGGGAGGACCCCAACGCTACGAGCAGTACTTC. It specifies CASSRGLAGGPQRYEQYF.

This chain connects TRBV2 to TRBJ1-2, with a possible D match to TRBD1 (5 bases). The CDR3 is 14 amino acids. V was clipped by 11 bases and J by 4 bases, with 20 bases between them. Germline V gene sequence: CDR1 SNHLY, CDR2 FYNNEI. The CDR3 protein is CARDRTTSPYGYTF. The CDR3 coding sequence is TGTGCCCGCGACAGAACCACGTCCCCCTATGGCTACACCTTC. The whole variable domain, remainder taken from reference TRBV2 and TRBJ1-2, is EPEVTQTPSHQVTQMGQEVILRCVPISNHLYFYWYRQILGQKVEFLVSFYNNEISEKSEIFDDQFSVERPDGSNFTLKIRSTKLEDSAMYFCARDRTTSPYGYTFGSGTRLTVV.

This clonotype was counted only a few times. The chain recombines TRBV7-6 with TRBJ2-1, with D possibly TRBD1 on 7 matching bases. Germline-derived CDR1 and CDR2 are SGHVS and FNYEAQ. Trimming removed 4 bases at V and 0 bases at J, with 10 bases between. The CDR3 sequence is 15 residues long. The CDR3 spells CASSWRDSSYNEQFF. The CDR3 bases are TGTGCCAGCAGCTGGCGGGACAGCTCCTACAATGAGCAGTTCTTC.

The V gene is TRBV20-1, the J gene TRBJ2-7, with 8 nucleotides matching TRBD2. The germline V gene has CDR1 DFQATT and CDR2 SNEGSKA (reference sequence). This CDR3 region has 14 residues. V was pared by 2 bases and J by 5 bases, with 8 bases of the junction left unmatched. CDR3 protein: CSARFIAGTDEQYF. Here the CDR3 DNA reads TGCAGTGCTAGATTCATAGCGGGAACCGACGAGCAGTACTTC.

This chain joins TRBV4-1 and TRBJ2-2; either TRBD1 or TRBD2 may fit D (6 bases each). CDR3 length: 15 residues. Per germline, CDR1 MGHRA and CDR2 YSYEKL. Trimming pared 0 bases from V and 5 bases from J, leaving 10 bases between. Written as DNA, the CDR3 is TGCGCCAGCAGCCAAGATCAGGGGAGGACCGGGGAGCTGTTTTTT. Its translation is CASSQDQGRTGELFF.

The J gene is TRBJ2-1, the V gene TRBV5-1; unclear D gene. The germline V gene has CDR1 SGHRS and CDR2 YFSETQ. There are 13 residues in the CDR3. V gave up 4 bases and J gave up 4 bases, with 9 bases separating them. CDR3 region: CASSPDVYNEQFF. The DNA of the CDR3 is TGCGCCAGCAGCCCGGACGTGTACAATGAGCAGTTCTTC.

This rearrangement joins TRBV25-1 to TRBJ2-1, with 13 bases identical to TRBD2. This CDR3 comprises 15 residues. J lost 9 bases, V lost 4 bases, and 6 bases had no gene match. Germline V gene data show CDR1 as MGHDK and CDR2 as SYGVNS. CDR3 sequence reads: CASSATSGRGFEQFF. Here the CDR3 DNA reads TGTGCCAGCAGTGCAACTAGCGGGAGGGGGTTTGAGCAGTTCTTC.

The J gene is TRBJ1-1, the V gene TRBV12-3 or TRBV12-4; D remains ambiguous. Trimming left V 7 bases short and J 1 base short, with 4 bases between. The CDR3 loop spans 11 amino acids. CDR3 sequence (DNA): TGTGCCAGCACCAAGAACACTGAAGCTTTCTTT. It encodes CASTKNTEAFF.

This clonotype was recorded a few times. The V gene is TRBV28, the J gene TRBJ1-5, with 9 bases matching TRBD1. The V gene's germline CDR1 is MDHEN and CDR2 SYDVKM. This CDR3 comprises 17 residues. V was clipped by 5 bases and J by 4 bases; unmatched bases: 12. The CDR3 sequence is CASSTLFADRGNQPQHF. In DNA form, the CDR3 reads TGTGCCAGCAGTACCTTGTTTGCGGACAGGGGAAATCAGCCCCAGCATTTT.

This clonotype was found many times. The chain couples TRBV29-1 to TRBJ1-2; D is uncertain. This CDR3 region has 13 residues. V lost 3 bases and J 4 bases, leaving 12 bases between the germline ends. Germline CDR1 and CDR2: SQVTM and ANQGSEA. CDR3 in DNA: TGCAGCGTTGATCGAGGGTTCAGCTATGGCTACACCTTC. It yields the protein CSVDRGFSYGYTF.

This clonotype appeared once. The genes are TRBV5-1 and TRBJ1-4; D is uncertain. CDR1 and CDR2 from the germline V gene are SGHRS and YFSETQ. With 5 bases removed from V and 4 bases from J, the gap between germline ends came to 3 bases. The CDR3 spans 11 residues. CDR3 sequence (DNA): TGCGCCAGCAGAGATAATGAAAAACTGTTTTTT. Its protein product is CASRDNEKLFF.